This TCR beta chain emerged from a study of cytomegalovirus exposure and HLA in healthy donors (TCRdb year 2017). With regard to the full study: In an earlier analysis of 450 to 750 of the donors, less than 350 Gb of sequence data and approximately 120 million unique TCR beta sequences from roughly 190 million T cells were reported. The study used immunosequencing to profile the T cell repertoires of some 600 subjects and linked those repertoires to cytomegalovirus serostatus. Typing coverage differed by locus: A, B, C, DRB1 and DQB1 were typed in about 620-640 donors, DQA1 in roughly 500, DPA1 in some 610, and DPB1 in 450 to 480. The study was designed to test whether signatures of past pathogen exposure could be identified by cataloging public T cell receptors. The genetic ancestry cluster associated with self-reported Caucasian donors included about 84% of the 300 to 450 genotyped donors. A later analysis re-analyzed previously published TCR beta repertoires from 660 or so donors and added high-resolution HLA genotyping to study TCR occurrence patterns. To predict cytomegalovirus infection status, the study brought together high-throughput TCR immunosequencing, statistical association of individual TCRs with disease status, and machine learning. In an earlier analysis of 587 of the donors, high-throughput TCR beta sequencing was used to judge whether each TCR beta V gene segment behaved as functional or pseudogenic. HLA typing covered class I and class II loci at four-digit resolution. Across some 400 genotyped donors of the cohort, an average of roughly 250,000 unique TCR beta nucleotide sequences per donor were sequenced, and roughly a sixth of those sequences were non-productive. In the later analysis, no new phenotypic data were used to find candidate immune exposures; instead, reliance was placed on TCR beta sequences and their occurrence across donors. In a later genetic analysis, genome-wide SNP genotypes for 398 of the 666 donors were used, and that subset was treated as a discovery cohort. Approximately 310 gigabases of sequencing data and roughly 80 million unique TCR sequences made up an early release that covered 500 to 650 HLA-typed donors. In addition to the first cohort of 666 subjects, a separate validation cohort of approximately 120 different subjects was used. Donor age, sex, ethnicity and CMV serostatus were compiled alongside the repertoire data. Because of strong linkage in the cohort, five DR-DQ haplotypes were treated as single units for association and clustering. All discovery cohort repertoires had been generated on a single sequencing platform. On the study overall, not on this receptor specifically: The authors suggested that the approach could potentially be generalized to other disease states and immunological phenotypes. According to a later analysis, parvovirus B19, influenza, CMV and Epstein-Barr virus appeared linked to several top co-occurrence clusters. The earlier analysis of approximately 560 of the donors excluded approximately 17 rarely observed V segments, including chromosome 9 orphons, because counts were too low. In a later analysis, the rate of TCR association differed among HLA loci, with DRB1 alleles having the most associated TCRs and HLA-C alleles having the fewest. Linkage disequilibrium might explain the correlated functional status among segregating V segments, but an unknown experimental factor could not be excluded. Compared with equally common non-associated chains, HLA-associated TCR beta chains in a later analysis were more clonally expanded and had lower generation probabilities. Presence/absence analyses assumed roughly uniform sequencing depth across donors, an assumption that may not hold. In vitro tests confirmed that a few of the cytomegalovirus-associated TCR beta chains recognize cytomegalovirus antigens. Compared with the 666-donor mean, donors in an Asian-associated ancestry cluster had fewer N-insertions in productive TCRs, according to a later genetic analysis. Broadly in line with IMGT annotations, most TCR beta V segments showed up in productive rearrangements about 87% or about 30% of the time in an earlier analysis of some 590 of the donors. In both the original and validation cohorts, the classifier was reported to diagnose cytomegalovirus status with high specificity and sensitivity. For the cohort, immune exposure information was limited to CMV serostatus. A further reported finding was that TCR beta sequences accurately predicted the HLA-A and HLA-B alleles for most subjects in the first cohort. While some public TCRs were present in many individuals, most TCR sequences turned up only very rarely across donors. Assigning TCR associations to individual alleles was difficult when HLA alleles, especially DR and DQ, strongly co-occurred. A later genetic analysis associated a missense DCLRE1C variant with V-gene and J-gene trimming of TCR beta chains, and an independent cohort replicated the association. A group of highly shared sequence variants was considered likely to be a technical artifact of the sequencing pipeline. A later analysis associated around 16,000 TCR beta sequences with specific HLA alleles at a false discovery rate of 0.05. In this cohort, only TCR beta chains were sequenced, and detectable features were limited by the absence of alpha or paired-chain data. HLA typing was unavailable for some donors at each locus, so association tests used only the typed subset. In a later analysis, most CMV-associated TCR beta chains were found to appear HLA-restricted, with HLA associations seemingly driven largely by CMV exposure. The study listed 164 TCR beta chains as associated with cytomegalovirus.

The library was produced with the immunoSEQ multiplex PCR assay. For the multiplex PCR, a mixture combining 60 forward primers for TCR Vbeta segments and 13 reverse primers for TCR Jbeta segments was used. The CDR3 region of rearranged TCR beta genes was amplified from genomic DNA by a multiplex PCR assay. On the Illumina HiSeq System, the amplified TCR beta libraries were sequenced as 87-base-pair reads. The original methods were these. In a later analysis, tens of millions of unique TCR beta chains were counted across the 500 to 850 repertoires, and roughly 11 million of these chains were shared by at least two donors. Raw reads were error-corrected and collapsed into unique sequences with a nearest-neighbor algorithm that merged closely related sequences to remove PCR and sequencing errors. V, D and J gene segments were assigned by aligning CDR3 sequences to IMGT reference sequences. Each retained sequence needed at least a six-nucleotide match to both a V gene segment and a J gene segment. A rearrangement counted as productive if the CDR3 had no stop codons and remained in frame with V and J, and every other rearrangement counted as non-productive. Following IMGT convention, CDR3 was defined as the stretch from the second conserved V-encoded cysteine up to the conserved J-encoded phenylalanine. Sequences without an unambiguous match to a single V gene segment were excluded from the earlier analysis of about 600 of the donors. In an earlier analysis of approximately 500 of the donors, a V segment was called functional when productive rearrangements were above 56.7%, and segregating when the standard deviation between donors exceeded 5%. A statistical classification framework was built to diagnose cytomegalovirus status from the catalog of TCR beta chain sequences. In a later analysis, TCR nucleotide sequences were compared against IMGT/GENE-DB human TR gene sequences so that V and J genes could be assigned. Using the TCRdist pipeline, a later analysis assigned CDR3 sequences along with most-parsimonious VDJ recombination scenarios. In a later analysis, each TCR beta chain was defined by its CDR3 amino acid sequence together with its V-gene family, and reads lacking a unique V-gene family were excluded. To address suspected cross-contamination and a sequencing artifact, a later analysis removed 450 to 700 highly shared, low-generation-probability nucleotide sequences. In a later analysis, a clonal expansion index was calculated for each public chain from normalized within-repertoire ranks of inferred template counts. In a later analysis, generation probabilities were computed using a VDJ recombination model fitted to out-of-frame rearrangements, and the results were checked against IGoR. In a later analysis, hypergeometric tests were used to score TCR-TCR, TCR-HLA and TCR-CMV co-occurrence, with a repertoire-size bias correction applied to TCR pairs. False discovery rates were estimated in a later analysis by permuting HLA or CMV assignments 20 times. A later analysis grouped co-occurring TCRs with DBSCAN, adding TCRdist sequence similarity when clustering within HLA-allele-positive subsets. Repertoires with fewer than 30,000 or more than 120,000 public chains, plus five repertoires with anomalous nucleotide sharing, were excluded from co-occurrence clustering. Held by TCRdb, this immuneACCESS table contains in-frame sequences only and omits some clones. Under half of the omission traces to an unresolved V gene where checked; the cause of the rest is unknown. That table is the source of V, J and clone size, and D and trimming were worked out from the DNA. Within this sample are under 110,000 clones, with 75% of them counted one time only. The ten most abundant clones make up around 3% of the sample.

The cohort consisted of approximately 690 healthy bone marrow donors. At the time of sampling, every cohort member was nominally healthy, though immune exposures that went unrecorded were likely present. The donor was CMV seropositive and belonged to the group of 250 to 300 seropositive cohort members. A peripheral blood sample was provided by each donor, and peripheral blood mononuclear cells were used for TCR beta sequencing. Genomic DNA extraction from the blood cell samples was performed with the Qiagen DNeasy Blood Extraction Kit. On this clone: No antigen is known for it. Base qualities are not recorded, but no much larger clone differs from it by a single base.

The clonotype comes from a male donor in good health and CMV-seropositive. The sequenced sample was PBMCs.

This receptor carries the CDR3 CASSLLQGSSYEQYF. Here is the DNA: TGTGCCAGCAGTTTACTGCAGGGAAGCTCCTACGAGCAGTACTTC. The rearrangement combines TRBV28 with TRBJ2-7; a weak D assignment points to TRBD1 (5 bases agree). Reading from cysteine to phenylalanine, the CDR3 counts 15 amino acids. The sequence is cut down to CDR3 DNA, 45 bases in frame from base 1. Looking up the germline V gene yields CDR1 MDHEN and CDR2 SYDVKM. Trimming costs V 2 bases and J 0 bases, and their ends lie 11 bases apart.